The source of this T cell receptor (beta chain) is a study of CD8+CD57+ T cells in acquired aplastic anemia. Study-level results: Patients and controls had CD8+ Simpson's diversity values that were not significantly distinct.

This clonotype was seen only a few times. Its antigen remains unknown. CDR3 and TCR beta VDJ profiling relied on a genomic DNA template. TCRdb redid the calling of the reads with MiXCR, one entry per CDR3 protein. The repertoire holds roughly 86,000 distinct CDR3 sequences, with about 45% as singletons. Germline V gene data show CDR1 as SGHVS and CDR2 as FQNEAQ. V was cut by 4 bases and J by 0 bases, with 10 bases left in between. This CDR3 spans 14 amino acids. Material for sequencing was sorted CD4+, CD8+, or CD8+CD57+ T cells (not recorded which) from PBMCs. This chain connects TRBV7-8 to TRBJ2-7; D gene ambiguous. The receptor's source is a human donor in good health, serving as a control. The CDR3 protein is CASSYESRSYEQYF. CDR3 nucleotides: TGTGCCAGCAGCTACGAGAGCCGCTCCTACGAGCAGTACTTC.